This T cell receptor beta chain was found in a study of OX40 agonist ivuxolimab in advanced cancers. In the study overall: Ivuxolimab was an agonistic, fully human IgG2 monoclonal antibody directed against OX40 (CD134), a costimulatory receptor. Patients were allowed to have had prior anti-PD-1, anti-PD-L1 or anti-CTLA-4 therapy, and approximately 37% of the dose-escalation patients had been treated with checkpoint inhibitors. Peripheral TCRbeta sequencing aimed to test whether ivuxolimab altered TCR sequence diversity and caused clonal T-cell expansion. Intravenous ivuxolimab was administered to patients every 2 weeks at six dose levels: 0.01, 0.1, 0.3, 1.5, 3 and 10 mg/kg. In the dose-escalation cohort, 82.7% of patients were male, and the mean age was about 55 years, with a range of about 23 to 90. Of the approximately 50 dose-escalation patients, hepatocellular carcinoma was present in around 20, melanoma in approximately 15, renal cell carcinoma in 9 and head and neck cancer in 9. The paper describes the monotherapy dose-escalation part (N ≈ 49 patients) of the phase I trial of ivuxolimab. Partial responses occurred in three dose-escalation patients: two with cutaneous melanoma and one with hepatocellular carcinoma. On the study overall, not on this receptor specifically: After ivuxolimab, expanded clones were on average more numerous among CD8+ T cells than among CD4+ T cells. Low levels of normalized T-cell clonal expansion were also seen in some patients who did not respond. The antigen specificity of the peripheral T cells that underwent clonal expansion was not determined. At doses from 0.1 to 3.0 mg/kg, clonal expansion was seen in both CD4+ and CD8+ blood T cells between baseline and week 6. Partial responders in the 0.1-3.0 mg/kg groups had among the lowest normalized peripheral clonal expansion, especially among CD8+ T cells.

As to this clone: What this receptor recognizes is not known. Nothing much larger sits one base from this clone, and base qualities are not available.

Trimming takes 5 bases from V and 1 base from J, and the germline ends sit 17 bases apart. The CDR3 holds 16 amino acids from the cysteine to the phenylalanine. Solely the CDR3 DNA is kept, with 48 bases framed from the first base. CDR1 SGHAT and CDR2 FQNNGV were looked up in the germline V gene. The trial excluded patients who had a history of autoimmune disease or who were on systemic immunosuppression. In every dose cohort, peripheral blood was drawn for TCR sequencing at baseline, cycle 4 day 1, and cycle 7 day 1. Samples came from an open-label, multicenter, first-in-human phase I dose-escalation trial of ivuxolimab. Adults with locally advanced or metastatic melanoma, renal cell, hepatocellular, or head and neck squamous cell carcinoma were enrolled in the trial. Before TCR sequencing, CD4+ T cells and CD8+ T cells from peripheral blood were sorted into separate populations. Genomic DNA was extracted from sorted cells for sequencing of the TCRbeta CDR3 region. TCRbeta CDR3 regions were sequenced using the immunoSEQ Assay. The clones in this table, taken by TCRdb from immuneACCESS, are in-frame only. Not every clone is retained; where verified, under half of the shortfall comes from an unresolved V gene, and the cause of the rest is unknown. This sample gives over 70,000 clones in total; 89% of them show up just once. 0.19% of the sample belongs to the ten largest clones.

The sequence derives from an adult with an advanced solid tumor such as melanoma, head and neck, liver or kidney cancer. Sequencing used CD4+ or CD8+ T cells sorted from blood, obtained in a trial of the OX40 agonist ivuxolimab. The chain is encoded by TRBV11-2 joined to TRBJ1-1; the D gene is perhaps TRBD1, from 5 matching bases. CDR3 reads: CASSPGTALWNTEAFF. The DNA reads TGTGCCAGCAGCCCCGGGACGGCGTTGTGGAACACTGAAGCTTTCTTT.